This TCR beta chain was captured by sequencing in a study of control samples from healthy donors and cancer patients. The CDR3 covers 18 residues. Trimming removed 2 bases from V and 2 bases from J; junction bases left unmatched: 11. Germline CDR1 SGHVS, CDR2 FQNEAQ. This clone was observed a single time. Assay used: immunoSEQ multiplex PCR; TCRdb lists only in-frame clones, some missing. The sample records roughly 130,000 clones, about 92% being singletons. The chain couples TRBV7-8 to TRBJ2-7, with 11 bases fitting TRBD1. Specimen: PBMCs. The receptor comes from a man aged 50-60 years with head and neck cancer. The CDR3 coding sequence is TGTGCCAGCAGCTTATTGGACAGGGGGCGCGGTATCGCCTACGAGCAGTACTTC. Protein: CASSLLDRGRGIAYEQYF.